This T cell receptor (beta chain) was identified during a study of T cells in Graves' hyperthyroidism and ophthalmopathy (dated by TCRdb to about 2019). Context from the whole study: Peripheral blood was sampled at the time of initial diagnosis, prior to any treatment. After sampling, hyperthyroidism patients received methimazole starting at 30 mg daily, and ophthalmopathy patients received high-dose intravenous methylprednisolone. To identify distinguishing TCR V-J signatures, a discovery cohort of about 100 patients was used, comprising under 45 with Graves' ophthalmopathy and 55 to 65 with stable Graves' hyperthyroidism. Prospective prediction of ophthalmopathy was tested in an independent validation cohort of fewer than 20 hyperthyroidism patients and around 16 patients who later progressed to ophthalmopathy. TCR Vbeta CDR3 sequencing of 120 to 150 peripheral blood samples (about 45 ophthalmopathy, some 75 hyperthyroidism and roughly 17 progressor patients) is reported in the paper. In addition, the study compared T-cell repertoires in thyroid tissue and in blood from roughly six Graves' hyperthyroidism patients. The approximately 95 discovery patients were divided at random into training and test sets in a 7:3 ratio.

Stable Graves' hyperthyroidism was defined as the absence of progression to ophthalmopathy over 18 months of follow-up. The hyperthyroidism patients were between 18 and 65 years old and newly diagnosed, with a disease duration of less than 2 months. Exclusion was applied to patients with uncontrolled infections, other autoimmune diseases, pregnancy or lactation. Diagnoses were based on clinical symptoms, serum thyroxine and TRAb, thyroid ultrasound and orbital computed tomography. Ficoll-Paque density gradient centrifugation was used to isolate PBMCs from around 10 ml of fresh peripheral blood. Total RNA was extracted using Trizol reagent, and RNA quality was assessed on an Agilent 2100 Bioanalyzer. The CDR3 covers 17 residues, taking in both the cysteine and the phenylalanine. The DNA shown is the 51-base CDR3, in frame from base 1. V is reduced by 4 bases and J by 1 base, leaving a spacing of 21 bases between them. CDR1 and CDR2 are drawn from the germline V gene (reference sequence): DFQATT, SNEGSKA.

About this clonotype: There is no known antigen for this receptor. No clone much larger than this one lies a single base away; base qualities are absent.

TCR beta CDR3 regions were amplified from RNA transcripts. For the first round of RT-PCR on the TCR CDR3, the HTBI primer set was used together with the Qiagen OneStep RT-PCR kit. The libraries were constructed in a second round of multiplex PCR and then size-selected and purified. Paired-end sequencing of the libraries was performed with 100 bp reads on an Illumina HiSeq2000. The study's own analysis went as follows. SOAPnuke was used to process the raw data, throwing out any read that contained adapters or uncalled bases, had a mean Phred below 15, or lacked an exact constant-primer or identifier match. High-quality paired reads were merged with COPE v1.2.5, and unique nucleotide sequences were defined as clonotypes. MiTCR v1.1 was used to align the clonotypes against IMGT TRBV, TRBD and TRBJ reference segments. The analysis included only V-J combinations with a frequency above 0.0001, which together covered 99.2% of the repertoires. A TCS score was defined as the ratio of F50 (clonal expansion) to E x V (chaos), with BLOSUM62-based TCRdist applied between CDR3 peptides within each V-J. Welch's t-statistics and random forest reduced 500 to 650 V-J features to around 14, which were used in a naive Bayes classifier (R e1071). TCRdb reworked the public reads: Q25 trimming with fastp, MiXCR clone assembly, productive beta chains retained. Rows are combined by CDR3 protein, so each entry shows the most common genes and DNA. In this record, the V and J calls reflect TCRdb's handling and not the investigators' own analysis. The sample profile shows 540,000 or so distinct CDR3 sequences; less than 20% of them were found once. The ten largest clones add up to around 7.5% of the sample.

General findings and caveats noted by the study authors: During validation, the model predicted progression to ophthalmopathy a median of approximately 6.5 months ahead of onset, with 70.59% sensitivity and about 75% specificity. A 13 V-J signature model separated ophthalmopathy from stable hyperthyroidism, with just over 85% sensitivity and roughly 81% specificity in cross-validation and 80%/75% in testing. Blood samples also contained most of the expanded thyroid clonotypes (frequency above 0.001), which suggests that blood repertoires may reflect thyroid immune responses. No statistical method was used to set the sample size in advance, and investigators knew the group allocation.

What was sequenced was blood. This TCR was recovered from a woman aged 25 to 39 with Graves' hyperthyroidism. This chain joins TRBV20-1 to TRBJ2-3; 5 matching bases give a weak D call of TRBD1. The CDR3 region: CSATPGRTGGGTDTQYF. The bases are TGCAGTGCTACCCCCGGAAGAACAGGTGGGGGCACAGATACGCAGTATTTT.